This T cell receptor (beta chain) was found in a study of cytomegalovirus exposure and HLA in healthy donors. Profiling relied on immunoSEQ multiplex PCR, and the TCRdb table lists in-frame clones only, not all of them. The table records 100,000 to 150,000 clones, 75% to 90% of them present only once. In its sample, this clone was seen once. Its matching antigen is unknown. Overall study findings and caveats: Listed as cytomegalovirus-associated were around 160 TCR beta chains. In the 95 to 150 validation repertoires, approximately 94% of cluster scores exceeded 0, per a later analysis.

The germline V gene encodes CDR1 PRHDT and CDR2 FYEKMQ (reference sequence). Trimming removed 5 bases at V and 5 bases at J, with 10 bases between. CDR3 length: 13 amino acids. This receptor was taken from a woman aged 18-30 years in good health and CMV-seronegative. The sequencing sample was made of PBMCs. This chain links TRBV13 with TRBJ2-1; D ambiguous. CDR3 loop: CASSRTTNNEQFF. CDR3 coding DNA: TGTGCCAGCAGCAGAACTACAAACAATGAGCAGTTCTTC.